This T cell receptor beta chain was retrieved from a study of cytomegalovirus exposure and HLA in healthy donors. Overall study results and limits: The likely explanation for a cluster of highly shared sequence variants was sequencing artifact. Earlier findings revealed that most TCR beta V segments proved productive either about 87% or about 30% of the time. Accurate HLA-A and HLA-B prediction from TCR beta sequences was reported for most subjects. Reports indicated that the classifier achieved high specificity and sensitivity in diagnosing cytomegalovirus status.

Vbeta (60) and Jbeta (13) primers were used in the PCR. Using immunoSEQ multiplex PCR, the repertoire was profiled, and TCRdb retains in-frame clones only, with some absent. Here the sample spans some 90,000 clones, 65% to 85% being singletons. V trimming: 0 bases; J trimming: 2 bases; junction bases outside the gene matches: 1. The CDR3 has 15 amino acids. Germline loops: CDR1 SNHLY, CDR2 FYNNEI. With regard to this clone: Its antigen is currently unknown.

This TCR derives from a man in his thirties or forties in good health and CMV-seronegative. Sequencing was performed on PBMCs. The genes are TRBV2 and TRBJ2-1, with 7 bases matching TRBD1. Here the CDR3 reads CASSEARGPYNEQFF. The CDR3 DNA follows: TGTGCCAGCAGTGAAGCGAGGGGGCCCTACAATGAGCAGTTCTTC. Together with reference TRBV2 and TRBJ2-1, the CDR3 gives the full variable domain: EPEVTQTPSHQVTQMGQEVILRCVPISNHLYFYWYRQILGQKVEFLVSFYNNEISEKSEIFDDQFSVERPDGSNFTLKIRSTKLEDSAMYFCASSEARGPYNEQFFGPGTRLTVL.